A single sample is the source of the 16 T cell receptor beta chains below, sequenced in a study of cytomegalovirus exposure and HLA in healthy donors. The PCR made use of 60 Vbeta and 13 Jbeta primers. The table came from immunoSEQ multiplex PCR; TCRdb's copy has only in-frame clones and leaves some out. The top ten clones hold over 1.5% of a sample with approximately 200,000 clones, around 77% of them seen once. Sequencing used PBMCs. These TCRs come from a woman between 18 and 29 years old in good health and CMV-seronegative.

The table lists this clone with a few counts. The rearrangement uses TRBV7-9 and TRBJ2-7; D is perhaps TRBD1 (5 bases). V was shortened by 0 bases and J by 3 bases, with 15 bases between the two germline ends. The length of the CDR3 is 16 residues. The germline V gene has CDR1 SEHNR and CDR2 FQNEAQ (reference sequence). Here the CDR3 reads CASSLAADTINYEQYF. CDR3 nucleotides: TGTGCCAGCAGCTTAGCGGCGGACACCATAAACTACGAGCAGTACTTC.

The chain employs TRBV4-1 and TRBJ2-5; TRBD1 might be the D (6 bases). V was shortened by 1 base and J by 3 bases, with 12 bases between the two germline ends. This CDR3 region has 15 residues. Germline-derived CDR1 and CDR2 are MGHRA and YSYEKL. CDR3 sequence: CASSQAGTYKETQYF. The CDR3 nucleotides read TGCGCCAGCAGCCAAGCAGGGACATACAAAGAGACCCAGTACTTC.

This chain joins TRBV9 and TRBJ2-7, with 11 bases aligning to TRBD2. Losses at the gene ends were 4 bases for V and 7 bases for J; bases not matched to a gene: 10. The CDR3 runs to 15 residues. The V gene's germline CDR1 is SGDLS and CDR2 YYNGEE. The CDR3 reads CASSPSGGSLTEQYF. The CDR3 DNA is TGTGCCAGCAGCCCTAGCGGGGGGAGTCTCACGGAGCAGTACTTC.

V gene TRBV10-1 combines with J gene TRBJ2-5, with TRBD1 matching over 8 bases. Unmatched junction bases numbered 8, after V lost 4 bases and J lost 4 bases. Germline V gene lookup returns CDR1 WNHNN and CDR2 SYGVQD (reference sequence). The CDR3 runs to 15 residues. The CDR3 bases are TGCGCCAGCAGTGGTGGACAGGGTTTTCGAGAGACCCAGTACTTC. Its translation: CASSGGQGFRETQYF.

The V gene is TRBV9, the J gene TRBJ1-2, with D uncertain. The CDR3 is 15 amino acids. Germline CDR1 is SGDLS and CDR2 is YYNGEE. V lost 3 bases to trimming and J lost 2 bases, with 14 bases between them. For the CDR3, the DNA is TGTGCCAGCAGCGGACAACCCGGGGTAAACTATGGCTACACCTTC. It encodes CASSGQPGVNYGYTF.

The chain combines TRBV6-5 with TRBJ2-7; no clear D gene. Germline-derived CDR1 and CDR2 are MNHEY and SVGAGI. V was cut by 0 bases and J by 3 bases, with 6 bases left in between. The CDR3 contains 13 residues. The CDR3 nucleotides are TGTGCCAGCAGTTACTCGACTGACTACGAGCAGTACTTC. Residues: CASSYSTDYEQYF.

The chain couples TRBV7-2 to TRBJ1-2; D might be TRBD1 (6 bases). This CDR3 is built from 14 residues. Germline V gene data show CDR1 as SGHTA and CDR2 as FQGNSA. V lost 4 bases and J 4 bases, leaving 13 bases between the germline ends. CDR3 nucleotide sequence: TGTGCCAGCAGCTCAGGGGCAGGAGCCTATGGCTACACCTTC. This translates into CASSSGAGAYGYTF.

The chain links TRBV5-4 to TRBJ2-7; D is ambiguous. The CDR3 runs to 15 residues. Trimming removed 4 bases from V and 2 bases from J, with 16 bases in between. Germline loops: CDR1 SGHNT, CDR2 YYREEE (reference sequence). CDR3: CASSLRYAPTYEQYF. The CDR3, as DNA: TGTGCCAGCAGCCTGCGCTACGCCCCAACCTACGAGCAGTACTTC.

V is TRBV9 and J is TRBJ2-1; D is ambiguous. Germline V gives CDR1 SGDLS, CDR2 YYNGEE. The CDR3 sequence is 13 residues long. V lost 2 bases, J lost 5 bases, and 8 bases lay in between. The CDR3 DNA follows: TGTGCCAGCAGCGTCGGAGTGAACAATGAGCAGTTCTTC. It specifies CASSVGVNNEQFF.

The V and J genes are TRBV4-3 and TRBJ2-3; TRBD1 is a possible D gene (6 bases). The length of the CDR3 is 15 residues. Germline V gene data show CDR1 as LGHNA and CDR2 as YSLEER. Trimming removed 0 bases from V and 2 bases from J, with 9 bases in between. In nucleotides, the CDR3 is TGCGCCAGCAGCCAAGACCGGACAGACACAGATACGCAGTATTTT. Its protein is CASSQDRTDTDTQYF.

This chain's CDR3 is CASSLGSGGAQDTQYF. The CDR3 nucleotides are TGCGCCAGCAGCTTGGGGAGCGGGGGGGCCCAAGATACGCAGTATTTT. This chain connects TRBV5-1 to TRBJ2-3; 10 positions agree with TRBD2. CDR3 length equals 16 residues. The germline gives CDR1 SGHRS, CDR2 YFSETQ. V was pared by 0 bases and J by 5 bases, with 6 bases of the junction left unmatched.

The chain recombines TRBV6-1 with TRBJ2-7; tentatively, D is TRBD1 (6 bases). The CDR3 extends over 15 amino acids. The germline CDR1 and CDR2 sequences are MNHNS and SASEGT. Trimming stripped 4 bases from V and 2 bases from J, with 15 bases between. The CDR3 sequence is CASSGPSGHPYEQYF. CDR3 nucleotides: TGTGCCAGCAGTGGCCCTTCGGGACACCCCTACGAGCAGTACTTC.

The chain carries TRBV19 and TRBJ2-5, with 7 bases matching TRBD1. The better agreement between TRBJ2-7 and the DNA end casts doubt on the J call. Germline CDR1 and CDR2: LNHDA and SQIVND (reference sequence). The CDR3 has 15 residues. CDR3 amino acids: CASNKPGQSSYEQYF. DNA of the CDR3: TGTGCCAGTAATAAACCGGGACAGAGCTCCTACGAGCAGTACTTC.

The J gene is TRBJ1-2, the V gene TRBV19; maybe TRBD1 (6 bases). This CDR3 region has 15 residues. Germline CDR1 is LNHDA and CDR2 is SQIVND (reference sequence). V was shortened by 5 bases and J by 2 bases, with 15 bases between the two germline ends. The DNA for the CDR3 is TGTGCCAGTAGTGCAACTGCCGGGACAAACTATGGCTACACCTTC. Amino acid sequence: CASSATAGTNYGYTF.

V gene TRBV27 combines with J gene TRBJ1-5, with 8 bases matching TRBD1. Trimming at V came to 4 bases and at J to 1 base, leaving 3 bases not matched to a gene. Germline CDR1 MNHEY, CDR2 SMNVEV (reference sequence). There are 15 residues in the CDR3. The CDR3 sequence: CASSSGGPSNQPQHF. The CDR3 DNA sequence: TGTGCCAGCAGTTCAGGGGGCCCGAGCAATCAGCCCCAGCATTTT.

This clone was detected many times. The V and J genes are TRBV10-3 and TRBJ1-3, with a tentative D call TRBD1 (6 bases). The V end was cut by 3 bases, the J end by 0 bases, with 18 bases between. The CDR3 has 18 amino acids. The germline V gene encodes CDR1 ENHRY and CDR2 SYGVKD. CDR3 region: CAISDSVLGQHSGNTIYF. CDR3 bases: TGTGCCATCAGTGATTCGGTCTTGGGACAACACTCTGGAAACACCATATATTTT.